The clone carrying this TCR beta chain has more than one count but fewer than ten. Its antigen is not known. TCRdb recomputed calls from the RT-PCR reads with MiXCR, one row per CDR3 protein. The sample includes 630,000 or so distinct CDR3 sequences, less than 20% of them seen just once. This sample stems from a study of response to subunit inactivated influenza vaccine. Findings and caveats of the study: With each seasonal influenza vaccination, the authors suggested, few new T cells are recruited.

The TCR originated in a man aged 45-60 years who received an inactivated influenza vaccine. The input for sequencing was PBMCs from blood, taken approximately 13 days after vaccination.

The CDR3 coding sequence is TGTGCCAGCAGCTTAGCCTGGACAGCCGAGTACGAGCAGTACTTC. Protein product: CASSLAWTAEYEQYF. J is TRBJ2-7 and V is TRBV7-2; D perhaps matches TRBD1 (6 bases). This CDR3 has 15 amino acids. The germline V gene encodes CDR1 SGHTA and CDR2 FQGNSA. Deletions cut 0 bases from V and 4 bases from J, with 13 bases between.